The 19 T cell receptor beta chains given below trace back to one sample, sequenced in a study of T-cell memory formation after mild COVID-19. MiXCR, applied by TCRdb to the 5' RACE reads, yields one record per CDR3 protein. The sample includes around 200,000 distinct CDR3 sequences, around 8.8% seen only once; the top ten take 3% to 4%. The sequencing sample was made of PBMCs or a T cell subset sorted from them (not recorded which). Every receptor here comes from a young man who had mild COVID-19 (a few samples of this study predate the infection). Cell type and time point are not known.

This clonotype was recorded a few times. CDR3 sequence: CASSFSGAAGTQYF. CDR3 DNA sequence: TGTGCCAGCAGCTTTAGCGGGGCCGCGGGCACGCAGTATTTT. The V call is TRBV7-2, the J call TRBJ2-3, with TRBD2 identical over 8 bases. The CDR3 totals 14 residues. Germline loops: CDR1 SGHTA, CDR2 FQGNSA. Unmatched junction bases numbered 8, after V lost 3 bases and J lost 9 bases. Variable domain in full (rest from reference TRBV7-2 and TRBJ2-3): GAGVSQSPSNKVTEKGKDVELRCDPISGHTALYWYRQSLGQGLEFLIYFQGNSAPDKSGLPSDRFSAERTGGSVSTLTIQRTQQEDSAVYLCASSFSGAAGTQYFGPGTRLTVL.

This clonotype showed up just a few times. This sequence joins TRBV21-1 and TRBJ2-7; the D call of TRBD1 is as the table states it, not checked on the DNA. TRBV21-1 is a pseudogene locus. This CDR3 has 14 amino acids. The CDR3 is CASSEGQGRYEQYV. The CDR3 nucleotides are TGTGCCAGCAGCGAGGGACAGGGGCGCTACGAGCAGTACGTC.

The chain couples TRBV5-1 to TRBJ2-3, with TRBD2 matching over 8 bases. The CDR3 is 15 amino acids. The germline V gene encodes CDR1 SGHRS and CDR2 YFSETQ. Trimming cost V 5 bases and J 0 bases; bases outside gene matches: 5. This chain's CDR3 is CASSYAGGSTDTQYF. The CDR3 coding sequence is TGCGCCAGCAGTTATGCGGGGGGCAGCACAGATACGCAGTATTTT.

In this sample, this clonotype turned up many times. The chain joins TRBV5-1 to TRBJ2-5; D remains ambiguous. V dropped 1 base and J dropped 4 bases, with 8 bases sitting between them. This CDR3 comprises 13 residues. Looked up from germline, CDR1 is SGHRS and CDR2 is YFSETQ. The CDR3 loop is CASSLRAAETQYF. The CDR3 DNA is TGCGCCAGCAGCTTGCGGGCCGCAGAGACCCAGTACTTC.

V gene TRBV18 combines with J gene TRBJ2-7, with D perhaps matching TRBD1 (6 bases). V lost 1 base and J lost 5, with 9 bases in between. Looked up from germline, CDR1 is KGHSH and CDR2 is LQKENI. The CDR3 has 13 residues. DNA of the CDR3: TGTGCCAGCTCACCACACAGGGACCACGAGCAGTACGTC. It is translated as CASSPHRDHEQYV.

The chain is built from TRBV15 and TRBJ2-3; TRBD1 matches 7 bases. Germline CDR1 reads LNHNV; CDR2 reads YYDKDF (reference sequence). The CDR3 covers 16 residues. Trimming removed 0 bases from V and 3 bases from J; junction bases left unmatched: 6. CDR3 residues: CATSRDAGGVTDTQYF. The CDR3 region has the DNA TGTGCCACCAGCAGAGATGCAGGGGGAGTTACAGATACGCAGTATTTT.

This clonotype was picked up many times. The V and J genes are TRBV9 and TRBJ2-3; possibly TRBD2 for D (5 bases). V shed 4 bases and J shed 5 bases, with 11 bases lying between them. Germline V gene sequence: CDR1 SGDLS, CDR2 YYNGEE. This CDR3 region has 13 residues. CDR3 protein: CASSPRGGDTQYF. DNA for the CDR3: TGTGCCAGCAGCCCCCGGGGTGGAGATACGCAGTATTTT.

The V gene is TRBV27, the J gene TRBJ1-2; the D gene is possibly TRBD1 (6 bases). V was shortened by 6 bases and J by 2 bases, with 16 bases between the two germline ends. Germline CDR1 reads MNHEY; CDR2 reads SMNVEV (reference sequence). CDR3 size: 15 residues. The CDR3 DNA sequence: TGTGCCAGCAGAAACCCTGGGACACCAAACTATGGCTACACCTTC. Its protein is CASRNPGTPNYGYTF.

The chain has TRBV24-1 and TRBJ2-3; 9 nucleotides align to TRBD1. This CDR3 is built from 13 residues. Germline lookup yields CDR1 KGHDR and CDR2 SFDVKD. The J segment lost 1 base and the V segment lost 10 bases, leaving 2 bases of the junction unmatched. The CDR3 region is CATTGGRTDTQYF. Written as DNA, the CDR3 is TGTGCCACGACAGGGGGTCGCACAGATACGCAGTATTTT.

This clonotype was seen more than once but under ten times. The rearrangement joins TRBV7-3 to TRBJ2-1; the match to TRBD1 covers 7 bases. Germline V lookup: CDR1 SGHTA, CDR2 FQGTGA. This CDR3 comprises 15 residues. J lost 7 bases, V lost 5 bases, and 11 bases had no gene match. The CDR3 sequence is CASSPEPDRANEQFF. CDR3 DNA: TGTGCCAGCAGCCCCGAGCCCGACAGGGCGAATGAGCAGTTCTTC.

The V gene is TRBV2, the J gene TRBJ1-5; 7 positions agree with TRBD1. V trimming: 2 bases; J trimming: 6 bases; junction bases outside the gene matches: 13. Germline V lookup: CDR1 SNHLY, CDR2 FYNNEI. The CDR3 is 17 amino acids. The CDR3 sequence is CASSERGGAGGSQPQHF. The CDR3 nucleotides read TGTGCCAGCAGTGAACGAGGGGGCGCCGGGGGGAGTCAGCCCCAGCATTTT.

The CDR3 nucleotides read TGTGCCAGCAGCCCCAGGGTTGGTCAGCCCCAGCATTTT. It specifies CASSPRVGQPQHF. The chain uses TRBV6-5 and TRBJ1-5; D perhaps matches TRBD1 (5 bases). The V end lost 6 bases, the J end lost 6 bases, and 12 bases lay between the germline ends. This CDR3 has 13 amino acids. Germline CDR1 MNHEY, CDR2 SVGAGI.

The gene calls are TRBV5-1 and TRBJ2-1; tentatively, D is TRBD1 (7 bases). Germline V gene data show CDR1 as SGHRS and CDR2 as YFSETQ. The CDR3 consists of 14 residues. With 6 bases removed from V and 3 bases from J, the gap between germline ends came to 13 bases. The DNA for the CDR3 is TGCGCCAGCACCGGGACAGCGGGCTACAATGAGCAGTTCTTC. This sequence encodes CASTGTAGYNEQFF. Combining the CDR3 with reference TRBV5-1 and TRBJ2-1 gives the whole variable domain KAGVTQTPRYLIKTRGQQVTLSCSPISGHRSVSWYQQTPGQGLQFLFEYFSETQRNKGNFPGRFSGRQFSNSRSEMNVSTLELGDSALYLCASTGTAGYNEQFFGPGTRLTVL.

This clonotype turned up a few times. The chain joins TRBV5-1 to TRBJ2-1, with TRBD1 matching 9 bases. J was trimmed by 9 bases and V by 1 base; bases with no gene match: 11. The CDR3 totals 16 residues. Germline lookup yields CDR1 SGHRS and CDR2 YFSETQ. The CDR3 is CASSLRSGQGIPEQFF. The CDR3 DNA sequence: TGCGCCAGCAGCTTGAGGTCAGGACAGGGGATTCCTGAGCAGTTCTTC.

This clonotype was recorded a few times. The rearrangement joins TRBV7-2 to TRBJ2-3, with D possibly matching TRBD1 (6 bases). Trimming removed 4 bases from V and 9 bases from J, with 11 bases in between. Germline values: CDR1 SGHTA, CDR2 FQGNSA. The CDR3 extends over 12 amino acids. The CDR3 sequence is CASSSPGATQYF. The CDR3 nucleotides read TGTGCCAGCAGCTCCCCAGGGGCCACGCAGTATTTT.

About this clonotype: A much larger clone differs from this one at a single base, so this may be a read error. J is TRBJ1-1 and V is TRBV7-3; D is unresolved. Per germline, CDR1 SGHTA and CDR2 FQGTGA. The length of the CDR3 is 14 residues. The CDR3 spells CAISLNVGNTEAFF. CDR3 nucleotide sequence: TGTGCCATCAGCTTGAATGTGGGGAACACTGAAGCTTTCTTT.

This clonotype was picked up a small number of times. The CDR3 sequence: CASSDLPGRNEKLFF. The CDR3 DNA sequence: TGTGCCAGCAGTGACCTCCCGGGTCGTAATGAAAAACTGTTTTTT. The chain is built from TRBV25-1 and TRBJ1-4, with D hard to call. Trimming took off 3 bases at V and 4 bases at J, with 12 bases between the two ends. The CDR3 spans 15 residues. Germline loops: CDR1 MGHDK, CDR2 SYGVNS. Filled out from reference TRBV25-1 and TRBJ1-4, the complete variable domain reads EADIYQTPRYLVIGTGKKITLECSQTMGHDKMYWYQQDPGMELHLIHYSYGVNSTEKGDLSSESTVSRIRTEHFPLTLESARPSHTSQYLCASSDLPGRNEKLFFGSGTQLSVL.

The V gene is TRBV18, the J gene TRBJ2-5; perhaps TRBD1 as D (5 bases). Germline V CDR1 and CDR2: KGHSH, LQKENI. Trimming took 2 bases from V and 5 from J, leaving 12 bases between them. This CDR3 is 14 amino acids long. As DNA, the CDR3 is TGTGCCAGCTCACCAGGGGCCCTACAGGAGACCCAGTACTTC. Translated, it gives CASSPGALQETQYF.

V usage is TRBV2 and J usage is TRBJ1-1; D not resolved. The V end lost 7 bases, the J end lost 9 bases, and 18 bases lay between the germline ends. CDR1 and CDR2 from the germline V gene are SNHLY and FYNNEI. The CDR3 extends over 13 amino acids. The CDR3 DNA reads TGTGCCAGCAAGGGATCGTACACAGCGCAAGCTTTCTTT. The encoded protein is CASKGSYTAQAFF.